Listed below are T cell receptor beta chains from one sample, sequenced in a study of shared clonotypes between healthy human individuals. The repertoire was sequenced with immunoSEQ multiplex PCR; TCRdb's copy has only in-frame clones and lacks some. This table holds more than 500,000 clones, about 95% found once. The sample comprised naive CD8+ T cells sorted from blood. Source of these receptors: a woman between 25 and 40 years old in good health. Each CDR3 is given with its conserved first and last residue. The order of the fields is V gene, clone size, D gene, J gene, CDR3 length, CDR3 DNA, CDR3 protein. D genes are given only for firm matches. Clone size is stated in some rows and not others, as once, few, many or a class when expanded.

TRBV27	.	.	TRBJ1-1	13	TGTGCCAGCAGTGAGCGGGTCGCCGTTGAAGCTTTCTTT	CASSERVAVEAFF
TRBV2	.	TRBD2	TRBJ2-7	14	TGTGCCAGCAGCTCGACTAGCGGGTCCTACGAGCAGTACTTC	CASSSTSGSYEQYF
TRBV29-1	.	TRBD2	TRBJ2-2	14	TGCAGCGTTAGACTAGCGGGTATCGCCGGGGAGCTGTTTTTT	CSVRLAGIAGELFF
TRBV28	.	TRBD1	TRBJ2-1	14	TGTGCCAGCAGTGCGGGACAGGGGGTAGGTGAGCAGTTCTTC	CASSAGQGVGEQFF
TRBV5-6	.	TRBD1	TRBJ2-7	15	TGTGCCAGCAGACCACAGGGGTTCATGGGCTACGAGCAGTACTTC	CASRPQGFMGYEQYF
TRBV7-9	.	.	TRBJ1-1	15	TGTGCCAGCAGCAGTAGCTGGGGGGTCAACACTGAAGCTTTCTTT	CASSSSWGVNTEAFF
TRBV7-2	.	.	TRBJ2-7	14	TGTGCCAGCAGCTTAGCCGGGGGTCCCTACGAGCAGTACTTC	CASSLAGGPYEQYF
TRBV27	.	.	TRBJ2-7	13	TGTGCCAGCAGTTTCTCCGGTCGCTACGAGCAGTACTTC	CASSFSGRYEQYF
TRBV6-6	.	.	TRBJ2-5	13	TGTGCCAGCAGCACGGGGAGACAAGAGACCCAGTACTTC	CASSTGRQETQYF
TRBV19	.	.	TRBJ2-2	15	TGTGCCAGTGACTCTTGGCGGGGGCTCGGCGGGGAGCTGTTTTTT	CASDSWRGLGGELFF
TRBV27	.	TRBD2	TRBJ2-1	15	TGTGCCAGCAGATGGACTAGCGGGAGTACAAATGAGCAGTTCTTC	CASRWTSGSTNEQFF
TRBV5-1	.	.	TRBJ2-5	15	TGCGCCAGCAGCCACATGACTAGTTCCTTTGAGACCCAGTACTTC	CASSHMTSSFETQYF
TRBV27	.	TRBD1	TRBJ2-1	14	TGTGCCAGCACCCGGGACAGGGCTTTCAATGAGCAGTTCTTC	CASTRDRAFNEQFF
TRBV11-1	.	TRBD1	TRBJ2-7	17	TGTGCCAGCAGCCTGCGAGGGGGGACAGGGGGTTTGTACGAGCAGTACTTC	CASSLRGGTGGLYEQYF
TRBV27	.	TRBD2	TRBJ2-7	12	TGTGCCAGCGGGAGGGGTCAGGTCGAGCAGTACTTC	CASGRGQVEQYF
TRBV14	once	TRBD2	TRBJ2-1	17	TGTGCCAGCAGCGAAACCGGGACTACTAATCTCCATAATGAGCAGTTCTTC	CASSETGTTNLHNEQFF
TRBV13	.	TRBD2	TRBJ2-7	15	TGTGCCAGCAGCACCAGACTAGCGGAGTCCTACGAGCAGTACTTC	CASSTRLAESYEQYF
TRBV29-1	.	.	TRBJ1-2	10	TGCAGCGTTGAGGGGCATGGCTACACCTTC	CSVEGHGYTF
TRBV30	.	.	TRBJ2-1	15	TGTGCCTGGAGTGTAGGAGTGAGCTCCTACAATGAGCAGTTCTTC	CAWSVGVSSYNEQFF
TRBV6-5	.	.	TRBJ2-2	14	TGTGCCAGCAGCCACAGCGGGAACACCGGGGAGCTGTTTTTT	CASSHSGNTGELFF
TRBV5-6	.	TRBD2	TRBJ2-1	14	TGTGCCAGCAGCGCCGGGACTAGCGGGCCCTTAGAGTTCTTC	CASSAGTSGPLEFF
TRBV7-9	.	.	TRBJ1-1	15	TGTGCCAGCAGCTTAACTTCGGCCAGTTTGGAGGAAGCTTTCTTT	CASSLTSASLEEAFF
TRBV27	.	.	TRBJ2-5	15	TGTGCCAGCAGTTTAGCACTAACCGACCAAGAGACCCAGTACTTC	CASSLALTDQETQYF
TRBV7-9	once	TRBD2	TRBJ2-3	14	TGTGCCAGCAGTCCGGGGGGTAGCACAGATACGCAGTATTTT	CASSPGGSTDTQYF
TRBV7-9	.	.	TRBJ1-5	14	TGTGCCAGCAGCCCGACTGACAGCAATCAGCCCCAGCATTTT	CASSPTDSNQPQHF
TRBV2	.	TRBD2	TRBJ2-1	11	TGTGCCTCAGCGGGGGGGACTGAGCAGTTCTTC	CASAGGTEQFF
TRBV27	.	TRBD2	TRBJ2-7	14	TGTGCCAGCAGCTTCGGGGCGGGAGGGGGCGAGCAGTACTTC	CASSFGAGGGEQYF
TRBV28	.	.	TRBJ2-5	16	TGTGCCAGCAGTGTCGTGACAGGCATCGTAGGAGAGACCCAGTACTTC	CASSVVTGIVGETQYF
TRBV7-8	.	.	TRBJ1-4	15	TGTGCCAGCAGCTTAGGTCTGTCCTTAAGTGAAAAACTGTTTTTT	CASSLGLSLSEKLFF
TRBV7-8	once	.	TRBJ1-4	20	TGTGCCAGCAGCTTAGCCGAGATCGGGACCGAAGAGGCGACTAATGAAAAACTGTTTTTT	CASSLAEIGTEEATNEKLFF
TRBV5-1	.	.	TRBJ2-7	13	TGCGCCAGCAGCTACACTAGCTCCTACGAGCAGTACTTC	CASSYTSSYEQYF
TRBV15	once	.	TRBJ2-1	15	TGTGCCACCAGCACAAGTAGCGGCTCCTACAATGAGCAGTTCTTC	CATSTSSGSYNEQFF
TRBV5-4	.	.	TRBJ2-7	14	TGTGCCAGCAGCCAAGAGACTAGTAGCTACGAGCAGTACTTC	CASSQETSSYEQYF
TRBV6-5	.	.	TRBJ2-5	15	TGTGCCAGCAGCCCCTTTGCGGGTCAGCAAGAGACCCAGTACTTC	CASSPFAGQQETQYF
TRBV5-6	.	.	TRBJ2-2	15	TGTGCCAGCAGCTTGGGGTCAGCAAGGACCGGGGAGCTGTTTTTT	CASSLGSARTGELFF
TRBV5-4	.	TRBD2	TRBJ2-7	15	TGTGCCAGCAGCTTGCTAGCTAGCGGGGATTACGAGCAGTACTTC	CASSLLASGDYEQYF
TRBV29-1	.	.	TRBJ1-1	12	TGCAGCGTTGAAGAGGAGAACACTGAAGCTTTCTTT	CSVEEENTEAFF